This T cell receptor beta chain was retrieved from a study of regulatory T cells in long-lasting Graves disease. Time point: newly diagnosed GD, antithyroid drugs for less than 3 months. PBMC RNA served as the TCR library source. A volume of approximately 10 milliliters of peripheral blood was collected in EDTA tubes. Germline loops: CDR1 SQVTM, CDR2 ANQGSEA. The CDR3 sequence is 15 residues long. V was clipped by 1 base and J by 5 bases; unmatched bases: 7. This clonotype was counted ten times or more. Its antigen is still unknown. Arm-PCR of CDR3 regions with iRepertoire HTBI primers generated TCR beta libraries. Per the original methods: Across all samples, under 65 TRBV segments and 14 TRBJ segments were identified. One entry per CDR3 protein results from TCRdb running MiXCR on the multiplex PCR reads. TCRdb's processing, not the authors', yielded these V and J calls. The repertoire consists of 240,000 or so distinct CDR3 sequences, with 20% to 25% occurring once and the leading ten covering approximately 15%.

Whole-study results and caveats: Persistent disease preferred TRBV28, TRBJ1-2 and TRBJ2-5. Lower TCR diversity was seen in persistent Graves' patients than in newly diagnosed ones.

The sequence derives from a female donor with Graves disease. Source: peripheral blood mononuclear cells (PBMCs), taken at new diagnosis, from a patient treated with antithyroid drugs. The chain recombines TRBV29-1 with TRBJ2-5; 10 nucleotides match TRBD1. The DNA of the CDR3 is TGCAGCGTTGAAGGGGGACAGGGGAGTGGGGAGACCCAGTACTTC. Its translation is CSVEGGQGSGETQYF.